A selection of T cell receptor beta chains follows, all from one sample in a study of blood T cell repertoires in COVID-19. Assay: immunoSEQ multiplex PCR; the TCRdb copy retains only in-frame clones and omits some. The sample consists of fewer than 250,000 clones, approximately 83% of them appearing once. Sequencing input: peripheral blood. The receptors originated from a middle-aged woman with active or convalescent COVID-19. Both conserved end residues are part of each CDR3. D genes are given only for firm matches. The listing skips clone size in some rows; elsewhere it reads once, few, many or a size class.

cdr3_nt: TGTGCCAGCAGACCTTCGACAGGGCGGGCTTTCTTT
cdr3_aa: CASRPSTGRAFF
d_call: TRBD1
v_call: TRBV12-3/TRBV12-4
j_call: TRBJ1-1
clone_size: few

cdr3_nt: TGCGCCAGCAGCCCGGGGCGGGGAGAGACCCAGTACTTC
cdr3_aa: CASSPGRGETQYF
d_call: NA
v_call: TRBV5-1
j_call: TRBJ2-5
clone_size: NA

cdr3_nt: TGTGCCAGCAGCGTACACAGGGGGAACTACGAGCAGTACTTC
cdr3_aa: CASSVHRGNYEQYF
d_call: TRBD1
v_call: TRBV7-9
j_call: TRBJ2-7
clone_size: NA

cdr3_nt: TGTGCCAGCAGCCTCAGGACTAGCGGCACAGATACGCAGTATTTT
cdr3_aa: CASSLRTSGTDTQYF
d_call: TRBD2
v_call: TRBV3-1/TRBV3-2
j_call: TRBJ2-3
clone_size: NA

cdr3_nt: TGTGCCAGCAGTTACTCGTGGGGGGGCAATTCACCCCTCCACTTT
cdr3_aa: CASSYSWGGNSPLHF
d_call: NA
v_call: TRBV6-5
j_call: TRBJ1-6
clone_size: few

cdr3_nt: TGTGCCAGCAGGGGCGACAGGCCGAGGGGAAACACCATATATTTT
cdr3_aa: CASRGDRPRGNTIYF
d_call: NA
v_call: TRBV6-5
j_call: TRBJ1-3
clone_size: NA

cdr3_nt: TGTGCCAGCAGCCAAGAAGTTTGGGTAGGCTCGGGGAACTACGAGCAGTACTTC
cdr3_aa: CASSQEVWVGSGNYEQYF
d_call: NA
v_call: TRBV14
j_call: TRBJ2-7
clone_size: NA

cdr3_nt: TGCGCCAGCAGCTTGGCCGCAGGCTCCTATAATTCACCCCTCCACTTT
cdr3_aa: CASSLAAGSYNSPLHF
d_call: NA
v_call: TRBV5-1
j_call: TRBJ1-6
clone_size: NA

cdr3_nt: TGTGCCAGCAGTCTCCCGGGACAGGGGCTAATGGCAATGAACACTGAAGCTTTCTTT
cdr3_aa: CASSLPGQGLMAMNTEAFF
d_call: TRBD1
v_call: TRBV28
j_call: TRBJ1-1
clone_size: once

cdr3_nt: TGTGCCAGTCAACAACAGGGGGCCGGTGGAAACACCATATATTTT
cdr3_aa: CASQQQGAGGNTIYF
d_call: TRBD1
v_call: TRBV6-5
j_call: TRBJ1-3
clone_size: NA

cdr3_nt: TGTGCCAGCAGCGCTAGGGGGACAGGGGACCAGCCCCAGCATTTT
cdr3_aa: CASSARGTGDQPQHF
d_call: TRBD1
v_call: TRBV5-6
j_call: TRBJ1-5
clone_size: NA

cdr3_nt: TGCAGCGTTGAACTCGGTCGATGGGGCTACACCGGGGAGCTGTTTTTT
cdr3_aa: CSVELGRWGYTGELFF
d_call: NA
v_call: TRBV29-1
j_call: TRBJ2-2
clone_size: NA

cdr3_nt: TGTGCCACCAGTGATGTGGGACTAGGGAACACCGGGGAGCTGTTTTTT
cdr3_aa: CATSDVGLGNTGELFF
d_call: TRBD2
v_call: TRBV24-1
j_call: TRBJ2-2
clone_size: NA

cdr3_nt: TGTGCCAGCAGCGTACAGGGGAACTATGGCTACACCTTC
cdr3_aa: CASSVQGNYGYTF
d_call: TRBD1
v_call: TRBV7-3
j_call: TRBJ1-2
clone_size: NA

cdr3_nt: TGTGCCAGCTCACCGGACAGGGGCATTAATTCACCCCTCCACTTT
cdr3_aa: CASSPDRGINSPLHF
d_call: TRBD1
v_call: TRBV18
j_call: TRBJ1-6
clone_size: NA

cdr3_nt: TGCGCCAGCAGCCGACGCGGGGAGGGGAACACTGAAGCTTTCTTT
cdr3_aa: CASSRRGEGNTEAFF
d_call: NA
v_call: TRBV5-1
j_call: TRBJ1-1
clone_size: once

cdr3_nt: TGTGCCAGCAGCCGACTTGGCGGGGGGGCGTTAGCTTTTGAGAATGAGCAGTTCTTC
cdr3_aa: CASSRLGGGALAFENEQFF
d_call: NA
v_call: TRBV21-1
j_call: TRBJ2-1
clone_size: NA

cdr3_nt: TGTGCCAGCAGTTTATGGTCCGGAGCTAACTATGGCTACACCTTC
cdr3_aa: CASSLWSGANYGYTF
d_call: NA
v_call: TRBV28
j_call: TRBJ1-2
clone_size: NA

cdr3_nt: TGTGCCAGTAGCAGACAGGGGGCCACGAGTGGGTACGAGCAGTACTTC
cdr3_aa: CASSRQGATSGYEQYF
d_call: TRBD1
v_call: TRBV19
j_call: TRBJ2-7
clone_size: NA

cdr3_nt: TGTGCCAGTAGGGGAGCGGTCGGAGCAATCTACGAGCAGTACTTC
cdr3_aa: CASRGAVGAIYEQYF
d_call: NA
v_call: TRBV19
j_call: TRBJ2-7
clone_size: NA

cdr3_nt: TGTGCCAGCAGCCAAGAAGCGGCGAACACTGAAGCTTTCTTT
cdr3_aa: CASSQEAANTEAFF
d_call: NA
v_call: TRBV3-1/TRBV3-2
j_call: TRBJ1-1
clone_size: NA

cdr3_nt: TGTGCCAGCTCACCTGGAGGGGGCCGTAATTCACCCCTCCACTTT
cdr3_aa: CASSPGGGRNSPLHF
d_call: TRBD1
v_call: TRBV18
j_call: TRBJ1-6
clone_size: NA

cdr3_nt: TGTGCCAGCAGCCAAGATCGGCTAGGCCGAGAGACCCAGTACTTC
cdr3_aa: CASSQDRLGRETQYF
d_call: NA
v_call: TRBV3-1/TRBV3-2
j_call: TRBJ2-5
clone_size: NA

cdr3_nt: TGTGCCAGCAGTTCAGGGGGAACTGAAGCTTTCTTT
cdr3_aa: CASSSGGTEAFF
d_call: TRBD1
v_call: TRBV27
j_call: TRBJ1-1
clone_size: few

cdr3_nt: TGTGCCTGGAGTGTACAAGCGGGCGGGGAGACCCAGTACTTC
cdr3_aa: CAWSVQAGGETQYF
d_call: NA
v_call: TRBV30
j_call: TRBJ2-5
clone_size: NA

cdr3_nt: TGTGCCAGCAGCGCAATGGAGGGGTCCACAGATACGCAGTATTTT
cdr3_aa: CASSAMEGSTDTQYF
d_call: NA
v_call: TRBV7-9
j_call: TRBJ2-3
clone_size: NA

cdr3_nt: TGCGCCAGCAGCCGGGGGGGACGTGATGAGCAGTTCTTC
cdr3_aa: CASSRGGRDEQFF
d_call: TRBD2
v_call: TRBV5-1
j_call: TRBJ2-1
clone_size: NA

cdr3_nt: TGTGCCAGCAGCCAAGAGGGGCTAGACGCGCAGTATTTT
cdr3_aa: CASSQEGLDAQYF
d_call: NA
v_call: TRBV3-1/TRBV3-2
j_call: TRBJ2-3
clone_size: NA

cdr3_nt: TGTGCTAGTGGTTTGTCCATAGCGGGGGTCTACCAAGAGACCCAGTACTTC
cdr3_aa: CASGLSIAGVYQETQYF
d_call: TRBD2
v_call: TRBV12-5
j_call: TRBJ2-5
clone_size: few

cdr3_nt: TGTGCCAGCAGCCAAGGTTTCGCGGGGTACGATGAAAAACTGTTTTTT
cdr3_aa: CASSQGFAGYDEKLFF
d_call: NA
v_call: TRBV14
j_call: TRBJ1-4
clone_size: NA

cdr3_nt: TGTGCCAGCAGCTTATCCGCAACTAATGAAAAACTGTTTTTT
cdr3_aa: CASSLSATNEKLFF
d_call: NA
v_call: TRBV7-9
j_call: TRBJ1-4
clone_size: few

cdr3_nt: TGTGCCAGCAGCCAATATCAGGGGGCCCCGGAAAAACTGTTTTTT
cdr3_aa: CASSQYQGAPEKLFF
d_call: TRBD1
v_call: TRBV3-1/TRBV3-2
j_call: TRBJ1-4
clone_size: NA

cdr3_nt: TGTGCCAGCAGCGTGGGGACTGTCAGTTCACCCCTCCACTTT
cdr3_aa: CASSVGTVSSPLHF
d_call: NA
v_call: TRBV9
j_call: TRBJ1-6
clone_size: few

cdr3_nt: TGCGCCAGCAGCATAGGGACAGCCGATAATTCACCCCTCCACTTT
cdr3_aa: CASSIGTADNSPLHF
d_call: TRBD1
v_call: TRBV5-1
j_call: TRBJ1-6
clone_size: once

cdr3_nt: TGTGCCAGCAGATACAGCACAGGGGGTAGGGAAAGTGGGGCCAACGTCCTGACTTTC
cdr3_aa: CASRYSTGGRESGANVLTF
d_call: TRBD1
v_call: TRBV27
j_call: TRBJ2-6
clone_size: NA

cdr3_nt: TGTGCCAGCAGTTTGTGGGGGGGCCTCACAGATACGCAGTATTTT
cdr3_aa: CASSLWGGLTDTQYF
d_call: NA
v_call: TRBV6-2/TRBV6-3
j_call: TRBJ2-3
clone_size: NA

cdr3_nt: TGTGCCAGCAGCAATAGCTCGTCGGGGGGAGCTGTCGGTAATTCACCCCTCCACTTT
cdr3_aa: CASSNSSSGGAVGNSPLHF
d_call: NA
v_call: TRBV3-1/TRBV3-2
j_call: TRBJ1-6
clone_size: once

cdr3_nt: TGTGCCACCAGTGACCCGGGGACTAGCTCGGGCAATGAGCAGTTCTTC
cdr3_aa: CATSDPGTSSGNEQFF
d_call: TRBD2
v_call: TRBV24-1
j_call: TRBJ2-1
clone_size: NA

cdr3_nt: TGTGCCAGCAGTGCCCCCCGGGACAGGGGGCGCGTGAACACTGAAGCTTTCTTT
cdr3_aa: CASSAPRDRGRVNTEAFF
d_call: TRBD1
v_call: TRBV28
j_call: TRBJ1-1
clone_size: NA

cdr3_nt: TGCGCCAGCAGCGGAACTACAGGGGGCGCGTCTGGCTACACCTTC
cdr3_aa: CASSGTTGGASGYTF
d_call: TRBD1
v_call: TRBV5-1
j_call: TRBJ1-2
clone_size: few

cdr3_nt: TGTGCCACGCGGCAGGGGGAAGGCTACACCTTC
cdr3_aa: CATRQGEGYTF
d_call: TRBD1
v_call: TRBV10-3
j_call: TRBJ1-2
clone_size: once

cdr3_nt: TGTGCCAGCAGCGCCGGGACAACAAAAGAGACCCAGTACTTC
cdr3_aa: CASSAGTTKETQYF
d_call: NA
v_call: TRBV11-3
j_call: TRBJ2-5
clone_size: NA

cdr3_nt: TGTGCCAGCAGCACAGTCCGCGGGGCGCGGGGCTATGGCTACACCTTC
cdr3_aa: CASSTVRGARGYGYTF
d_call: NA
v_call: TRBV14
j_call: TRBJ1-2
clone_size: NA

cdr3_nt: TGTGCCACCAGTGATAGGGGACAGGGGTTATCCGGGGAGCTGTTTTTT
cdr3_aa: CATSDRGQGLSGELFF
d_call: TRBD1
v_call: TRBV24-1
j_call: TRBJ2-2
clone_size: NA

cdr3_nt: TGTGCCAGCAGCTTTACGAGTAACACTGAAGCTTTCTTT
cdr3_aa: CASSFTSNTEAFF
d_call: NA
v_call: TRBV5-8
j_call: TRBJ1-1
clone_size: NA

cdr3_nt: TGTGCCAGCAGCCCACTTCAAACGAATCCGCCCCAGCATTTT
cdr3_aa: CASSPLQTNPPQHF
d_call: NA
v_call: TRBV28
j_call: TRBJ1-5
clone_size: once

cdr3_nt: TGTGCCAGCAGCCCCCGGGACAGGGGACCGAATGAGCAGTTCTTC
cdr3_aa: CASSPRDRGPNEQFF
d_call: TRBD1
v_call: TRBV7-3
j_call: TRBJ2-1
clone_size: NA

cdr3_nt: TGTGCCAGCAGCCAAGCCCCCGCAACAGGGATTTTTGAAAAACTGTTTTTT
cdr3_aa: CASSQAPATGIFEKLFF
d_call: NA
v_call: TRBV14
j_call: TRBJ1-4
clone_size: NA